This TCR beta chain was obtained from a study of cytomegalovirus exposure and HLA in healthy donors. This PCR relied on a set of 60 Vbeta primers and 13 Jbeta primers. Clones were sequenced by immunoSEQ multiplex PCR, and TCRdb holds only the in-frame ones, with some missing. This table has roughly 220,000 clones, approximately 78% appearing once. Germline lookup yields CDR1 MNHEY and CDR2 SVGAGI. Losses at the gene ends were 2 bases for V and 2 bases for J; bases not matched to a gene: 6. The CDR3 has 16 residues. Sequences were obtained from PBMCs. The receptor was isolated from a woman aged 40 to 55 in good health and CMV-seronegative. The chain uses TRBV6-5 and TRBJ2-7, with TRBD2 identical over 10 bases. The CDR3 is CASSYATSGSTYEQYF. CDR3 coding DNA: TGTGCCAGCAGTTACGCGACTAGCGGGTCAACCTACGAGCAGTACTTC.